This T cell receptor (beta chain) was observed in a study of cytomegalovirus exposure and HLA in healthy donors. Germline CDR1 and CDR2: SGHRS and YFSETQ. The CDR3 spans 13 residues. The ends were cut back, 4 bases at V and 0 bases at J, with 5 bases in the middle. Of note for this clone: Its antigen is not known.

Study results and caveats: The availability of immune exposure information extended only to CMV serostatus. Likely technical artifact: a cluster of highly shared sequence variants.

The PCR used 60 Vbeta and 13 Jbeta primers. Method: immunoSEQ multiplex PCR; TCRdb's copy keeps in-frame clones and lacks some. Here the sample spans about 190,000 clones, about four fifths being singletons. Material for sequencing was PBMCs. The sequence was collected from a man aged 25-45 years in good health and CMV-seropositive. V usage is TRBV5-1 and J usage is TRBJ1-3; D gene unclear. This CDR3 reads CASSPSSGNTIYF. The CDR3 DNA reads TGCGCCAGCAGCCCTAGCTCTGGAAACACCATATATTTT.